This TCR beta chain comes out of a study of cytomegalovirus exposure and HLA in healthy donors. As regards this clone: Its target is unknown.

Study findings and constraints: Apparent HLA restriction characterized most CMV-associated TCR beta chains in a later analysis. Cytomegalovirus-associated TCR beta chains were listed, numbering 150 to 200. Owing to their indistinguishability, certain V segments, notably TRBV6-2 and TRBV6-3, were excluded.

The study ran its PCR with 60 Vbeta and 13 Jbeta primers. Sequencing was performed with immunoSEQ multiplex PCR; in TCRdb, only in-frame clones are kept and a portion is missing. This table lists fewer than 75,000 clones. The V gene's germline CDR1 is SGHTA and CDR2 FQGNSA. The ends lost 5 bases at V and 1 base at J; junction bases unmatched: 6. The CDR3 extends over 15 amino acids. The rearrangement joins TRBV7-2 to TRBJ1-1, with TRBD1 matching over 8 bases. The receptor's source is a boy aged 5-17 years in good health and CMV-seronegative. The source material was PBMCs. The CDR3 is CASSPRTGRNTEAFF. DNA of the CDR3: TGTGCCAGCAGCCCCCGGACAGGGAGGAACACTGAAGCTTTCTTT.